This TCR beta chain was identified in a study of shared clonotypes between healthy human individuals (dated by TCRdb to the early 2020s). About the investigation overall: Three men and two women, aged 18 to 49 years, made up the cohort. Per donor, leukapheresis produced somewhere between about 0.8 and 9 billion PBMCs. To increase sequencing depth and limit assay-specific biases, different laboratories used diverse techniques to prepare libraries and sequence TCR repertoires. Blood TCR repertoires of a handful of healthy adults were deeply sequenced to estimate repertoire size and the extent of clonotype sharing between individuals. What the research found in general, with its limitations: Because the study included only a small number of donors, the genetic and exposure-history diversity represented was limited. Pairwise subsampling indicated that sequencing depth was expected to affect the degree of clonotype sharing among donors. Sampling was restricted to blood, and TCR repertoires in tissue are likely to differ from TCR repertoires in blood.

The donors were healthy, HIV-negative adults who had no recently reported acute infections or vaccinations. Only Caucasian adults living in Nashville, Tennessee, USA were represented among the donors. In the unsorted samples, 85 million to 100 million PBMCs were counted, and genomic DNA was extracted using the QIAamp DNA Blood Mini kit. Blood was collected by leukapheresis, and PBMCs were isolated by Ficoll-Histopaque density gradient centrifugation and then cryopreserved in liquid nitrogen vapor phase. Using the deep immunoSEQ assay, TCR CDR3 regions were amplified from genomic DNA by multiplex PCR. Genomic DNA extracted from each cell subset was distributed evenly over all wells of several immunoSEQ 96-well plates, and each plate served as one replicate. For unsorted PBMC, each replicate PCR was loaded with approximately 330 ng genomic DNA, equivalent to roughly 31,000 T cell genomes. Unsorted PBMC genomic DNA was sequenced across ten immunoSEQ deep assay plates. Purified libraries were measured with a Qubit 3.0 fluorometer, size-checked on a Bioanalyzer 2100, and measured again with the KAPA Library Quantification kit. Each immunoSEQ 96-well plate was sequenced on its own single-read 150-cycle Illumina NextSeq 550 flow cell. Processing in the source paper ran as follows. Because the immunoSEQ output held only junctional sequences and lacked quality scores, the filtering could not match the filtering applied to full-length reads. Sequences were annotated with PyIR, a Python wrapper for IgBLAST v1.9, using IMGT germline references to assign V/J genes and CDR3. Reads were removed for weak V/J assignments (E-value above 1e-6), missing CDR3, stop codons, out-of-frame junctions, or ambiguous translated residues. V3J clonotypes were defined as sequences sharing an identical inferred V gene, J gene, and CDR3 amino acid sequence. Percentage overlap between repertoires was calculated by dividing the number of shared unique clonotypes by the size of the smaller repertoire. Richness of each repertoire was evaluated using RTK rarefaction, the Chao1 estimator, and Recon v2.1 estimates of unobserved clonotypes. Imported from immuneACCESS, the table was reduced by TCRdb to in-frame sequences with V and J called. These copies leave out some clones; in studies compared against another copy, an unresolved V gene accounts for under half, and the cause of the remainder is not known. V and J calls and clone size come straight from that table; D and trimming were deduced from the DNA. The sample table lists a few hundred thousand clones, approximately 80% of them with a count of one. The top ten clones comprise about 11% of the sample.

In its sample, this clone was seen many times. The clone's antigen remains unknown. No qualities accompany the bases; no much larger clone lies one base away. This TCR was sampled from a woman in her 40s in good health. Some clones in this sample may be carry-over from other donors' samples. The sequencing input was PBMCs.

The CDR3: CASTPGASSGNTIYF. The bases read TGTGCCAGCACCCCTGGGGCCAGCTCTGGAAACACCATATATTTT. This sequence uses TRBV2 and TRBJ1-3; TRBD1 is possibly the D segment (5 matching bases). The CDR3 spans 15 residues, from the cysteine through the phenylalanine. CDR3 DNA only is kept here, 45 bases in frame from base 1. The germline V gene provides CDR1 SNHLY and CDR2 FYNNEI. V was cut back by 7 bases and J by 0 bases, leaving a gap of 13 bases between them.